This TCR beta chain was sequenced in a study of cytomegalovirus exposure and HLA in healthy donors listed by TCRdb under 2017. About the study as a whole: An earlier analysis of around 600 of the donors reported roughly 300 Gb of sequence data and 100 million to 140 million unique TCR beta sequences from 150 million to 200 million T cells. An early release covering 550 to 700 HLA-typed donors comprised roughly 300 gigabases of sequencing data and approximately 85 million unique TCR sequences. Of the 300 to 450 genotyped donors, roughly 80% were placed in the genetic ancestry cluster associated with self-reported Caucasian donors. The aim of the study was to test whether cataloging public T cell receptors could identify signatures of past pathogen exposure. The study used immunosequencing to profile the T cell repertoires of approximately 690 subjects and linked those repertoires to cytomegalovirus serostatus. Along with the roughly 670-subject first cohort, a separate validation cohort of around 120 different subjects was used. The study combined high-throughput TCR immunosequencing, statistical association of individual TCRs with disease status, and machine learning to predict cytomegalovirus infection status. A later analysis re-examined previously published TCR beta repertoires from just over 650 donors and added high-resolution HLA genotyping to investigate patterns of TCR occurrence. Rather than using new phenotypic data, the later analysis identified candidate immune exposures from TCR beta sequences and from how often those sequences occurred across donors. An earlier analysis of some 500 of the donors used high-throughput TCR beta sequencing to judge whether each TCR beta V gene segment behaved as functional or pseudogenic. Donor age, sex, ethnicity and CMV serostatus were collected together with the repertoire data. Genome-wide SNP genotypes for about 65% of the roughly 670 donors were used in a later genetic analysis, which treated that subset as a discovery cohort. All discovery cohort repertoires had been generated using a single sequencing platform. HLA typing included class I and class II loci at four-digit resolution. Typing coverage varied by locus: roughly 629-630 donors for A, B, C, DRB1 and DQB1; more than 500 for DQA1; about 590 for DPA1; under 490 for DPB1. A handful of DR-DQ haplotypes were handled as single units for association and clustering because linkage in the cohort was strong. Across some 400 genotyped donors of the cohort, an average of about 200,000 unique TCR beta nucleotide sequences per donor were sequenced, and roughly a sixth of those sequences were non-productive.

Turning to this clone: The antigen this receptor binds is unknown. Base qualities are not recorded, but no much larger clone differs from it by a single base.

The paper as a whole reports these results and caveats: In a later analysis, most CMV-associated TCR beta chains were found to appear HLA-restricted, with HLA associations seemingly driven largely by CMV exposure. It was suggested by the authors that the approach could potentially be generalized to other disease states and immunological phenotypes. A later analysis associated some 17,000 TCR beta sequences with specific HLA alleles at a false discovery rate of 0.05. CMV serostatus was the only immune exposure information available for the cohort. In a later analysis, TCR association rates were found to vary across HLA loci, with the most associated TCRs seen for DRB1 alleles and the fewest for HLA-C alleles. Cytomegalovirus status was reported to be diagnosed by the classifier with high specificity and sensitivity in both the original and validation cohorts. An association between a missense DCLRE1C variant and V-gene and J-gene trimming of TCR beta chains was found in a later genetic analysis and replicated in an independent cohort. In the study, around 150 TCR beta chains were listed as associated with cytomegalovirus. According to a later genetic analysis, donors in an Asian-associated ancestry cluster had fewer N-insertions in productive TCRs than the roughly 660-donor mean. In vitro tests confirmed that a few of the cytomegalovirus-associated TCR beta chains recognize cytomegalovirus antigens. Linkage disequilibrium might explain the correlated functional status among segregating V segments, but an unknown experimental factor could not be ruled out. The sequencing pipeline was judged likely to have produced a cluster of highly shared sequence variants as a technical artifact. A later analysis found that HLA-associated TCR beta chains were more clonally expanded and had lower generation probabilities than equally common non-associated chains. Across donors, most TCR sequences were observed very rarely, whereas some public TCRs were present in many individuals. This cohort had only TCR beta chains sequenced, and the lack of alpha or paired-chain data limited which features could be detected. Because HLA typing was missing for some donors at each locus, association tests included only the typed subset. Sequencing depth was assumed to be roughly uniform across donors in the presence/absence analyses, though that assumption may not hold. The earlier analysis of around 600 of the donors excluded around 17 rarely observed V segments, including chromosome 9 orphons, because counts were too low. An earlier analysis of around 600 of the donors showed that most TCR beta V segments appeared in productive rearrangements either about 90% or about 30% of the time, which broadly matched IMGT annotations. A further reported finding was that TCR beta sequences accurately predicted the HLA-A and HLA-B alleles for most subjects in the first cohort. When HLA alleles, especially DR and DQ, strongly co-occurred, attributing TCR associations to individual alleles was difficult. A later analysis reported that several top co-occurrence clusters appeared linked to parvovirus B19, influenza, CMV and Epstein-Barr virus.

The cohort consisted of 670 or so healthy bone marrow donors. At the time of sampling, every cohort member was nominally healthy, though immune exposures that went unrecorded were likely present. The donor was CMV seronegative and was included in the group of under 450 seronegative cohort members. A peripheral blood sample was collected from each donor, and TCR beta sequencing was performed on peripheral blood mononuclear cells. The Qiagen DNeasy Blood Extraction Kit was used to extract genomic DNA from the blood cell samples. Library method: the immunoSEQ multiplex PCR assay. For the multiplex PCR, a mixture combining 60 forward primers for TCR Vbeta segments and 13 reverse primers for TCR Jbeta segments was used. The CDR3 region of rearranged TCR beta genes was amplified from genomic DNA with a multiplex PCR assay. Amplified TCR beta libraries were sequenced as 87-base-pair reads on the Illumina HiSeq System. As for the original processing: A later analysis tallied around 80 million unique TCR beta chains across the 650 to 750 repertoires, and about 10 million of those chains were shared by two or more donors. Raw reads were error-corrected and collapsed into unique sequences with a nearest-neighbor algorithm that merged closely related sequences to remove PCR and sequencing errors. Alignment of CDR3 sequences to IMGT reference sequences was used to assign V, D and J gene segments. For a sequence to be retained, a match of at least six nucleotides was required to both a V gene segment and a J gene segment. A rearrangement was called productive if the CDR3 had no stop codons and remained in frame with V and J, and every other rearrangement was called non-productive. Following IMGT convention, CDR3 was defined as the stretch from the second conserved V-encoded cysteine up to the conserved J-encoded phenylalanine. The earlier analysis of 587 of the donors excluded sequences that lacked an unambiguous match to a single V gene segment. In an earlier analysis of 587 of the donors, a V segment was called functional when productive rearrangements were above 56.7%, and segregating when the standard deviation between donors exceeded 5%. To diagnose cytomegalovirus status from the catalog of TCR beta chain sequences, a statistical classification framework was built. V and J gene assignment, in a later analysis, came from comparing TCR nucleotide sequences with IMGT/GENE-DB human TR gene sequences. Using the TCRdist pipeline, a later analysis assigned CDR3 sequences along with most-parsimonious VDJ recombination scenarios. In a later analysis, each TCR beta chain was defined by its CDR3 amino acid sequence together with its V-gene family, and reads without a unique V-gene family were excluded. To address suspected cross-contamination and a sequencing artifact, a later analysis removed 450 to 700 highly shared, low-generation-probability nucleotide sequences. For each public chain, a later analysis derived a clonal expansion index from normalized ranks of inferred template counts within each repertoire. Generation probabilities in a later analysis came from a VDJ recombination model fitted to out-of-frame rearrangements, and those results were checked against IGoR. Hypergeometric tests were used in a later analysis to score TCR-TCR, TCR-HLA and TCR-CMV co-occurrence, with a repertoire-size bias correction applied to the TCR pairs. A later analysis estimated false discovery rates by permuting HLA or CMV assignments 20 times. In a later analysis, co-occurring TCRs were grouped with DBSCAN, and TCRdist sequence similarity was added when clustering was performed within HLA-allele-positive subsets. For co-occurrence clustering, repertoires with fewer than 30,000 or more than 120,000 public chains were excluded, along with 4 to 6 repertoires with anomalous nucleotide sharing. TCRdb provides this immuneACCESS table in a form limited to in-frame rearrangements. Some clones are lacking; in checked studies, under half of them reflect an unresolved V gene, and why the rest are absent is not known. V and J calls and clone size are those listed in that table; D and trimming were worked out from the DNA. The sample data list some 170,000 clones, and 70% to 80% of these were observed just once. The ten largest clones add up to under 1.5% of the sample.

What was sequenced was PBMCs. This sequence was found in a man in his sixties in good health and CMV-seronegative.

The CDR3 is CASSLGQGSTGELFF. At the DNA level, the sequence is TGTGCCAGTAGTCTCGGACAGGGTAGCACCGGGGAGCTGTTTTTT. This receptor chain uses TRBV19 and TRBJ2-2, and TRBD1 aligns with 8 junction nucleotides. In the germline V gene (reference sequence), CDR1 corresponds to LNHDA and CDR2 to SQIVND. From V the trimming removes 5 bases and from J it removes 4 bases, while the gene matches leave 6 bases of the junction unaccounted for. The CDR3 measures 15 amino acids from cysteine to phenylalanine. Just the 45-base CDR3 DNA is kept, in frame starting at base 1.